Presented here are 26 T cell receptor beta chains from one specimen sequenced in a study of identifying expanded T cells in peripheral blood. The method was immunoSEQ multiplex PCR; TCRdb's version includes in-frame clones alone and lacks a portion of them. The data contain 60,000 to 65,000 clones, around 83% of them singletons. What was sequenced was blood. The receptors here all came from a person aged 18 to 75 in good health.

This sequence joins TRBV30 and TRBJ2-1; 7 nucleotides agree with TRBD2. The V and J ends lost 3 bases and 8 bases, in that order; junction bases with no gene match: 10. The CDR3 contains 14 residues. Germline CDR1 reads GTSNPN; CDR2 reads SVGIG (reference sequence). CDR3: CAWRSRGRGYEQFF. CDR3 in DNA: TGTGCCTGGAGGTCTCGCGGGAGAGGGTATGAGCAGTTCTTC.

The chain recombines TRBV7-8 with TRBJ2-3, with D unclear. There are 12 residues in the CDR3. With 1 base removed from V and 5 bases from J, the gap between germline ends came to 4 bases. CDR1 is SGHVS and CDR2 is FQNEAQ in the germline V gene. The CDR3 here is CASSLVVDTQYF. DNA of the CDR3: TGTGCCAGCAGCTTAGTAGTAGATACGCAGTATTTT. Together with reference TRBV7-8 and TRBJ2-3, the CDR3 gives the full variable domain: GAGVSQSPRYKVAKRGQDVALRCDPISGHVSLFWYQQALGQGPEFLTYFQNEAQLDKSGLPSDRFFAERPEGSVSTLKIQRTQQEDSAVYLCASSLVVDTQYFGPGTRLTVL.

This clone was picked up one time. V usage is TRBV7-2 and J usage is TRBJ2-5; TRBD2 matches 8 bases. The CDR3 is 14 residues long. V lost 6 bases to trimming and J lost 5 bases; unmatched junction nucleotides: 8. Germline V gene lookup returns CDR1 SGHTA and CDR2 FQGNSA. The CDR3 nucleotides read TGTGCCAGCAGTGTAAGCGGGAGTGGGGAGACCCAGTACTTC. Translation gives CASSVSGSGETQYF.

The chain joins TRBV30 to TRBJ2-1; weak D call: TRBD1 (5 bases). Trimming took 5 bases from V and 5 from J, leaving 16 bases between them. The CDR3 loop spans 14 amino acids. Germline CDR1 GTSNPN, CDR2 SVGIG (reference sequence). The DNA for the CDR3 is TGTGCCTGGGGGGCGGTCTGGCCCGACAATGAGCAGTTCTTC. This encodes CAWGAVWPDNEQFF. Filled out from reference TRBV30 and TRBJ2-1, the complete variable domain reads SQTIHQWPATLVQPVGSPLSLECTVEGTSNPNLYWYRQAAGRGLQLLFYSVGIGQISSEVPQNLSASRPQDRQFILSSKKLLLSDSGFYLCAWGAVWPDNEQFFGPGTRLTVL.

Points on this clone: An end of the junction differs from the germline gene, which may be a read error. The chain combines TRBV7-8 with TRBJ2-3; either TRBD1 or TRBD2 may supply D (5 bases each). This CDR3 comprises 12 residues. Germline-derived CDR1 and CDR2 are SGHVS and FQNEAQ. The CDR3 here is CASSLERGVPSF. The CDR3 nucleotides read TGTGCCAGCAGCTTAGAGAGGGGCGTCCCGTCTTTT.

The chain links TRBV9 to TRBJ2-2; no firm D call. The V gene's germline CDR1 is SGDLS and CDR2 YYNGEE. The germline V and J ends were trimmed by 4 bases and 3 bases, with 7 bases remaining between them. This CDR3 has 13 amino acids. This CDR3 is CASSPRDTGELFF. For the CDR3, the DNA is TGTGCCAGCAGCCCCCGGGACACCGGGGAGCTGTTTTTT.

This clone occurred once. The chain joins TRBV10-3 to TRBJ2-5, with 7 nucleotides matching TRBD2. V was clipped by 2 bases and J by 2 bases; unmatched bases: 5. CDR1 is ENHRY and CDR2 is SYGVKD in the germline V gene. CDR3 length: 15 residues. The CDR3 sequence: CAISEGLGGQETQYF. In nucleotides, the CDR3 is TGTGCCATCAGTGAGGGACTAGGAGGGCAAGAGACCCAGTACTTC.

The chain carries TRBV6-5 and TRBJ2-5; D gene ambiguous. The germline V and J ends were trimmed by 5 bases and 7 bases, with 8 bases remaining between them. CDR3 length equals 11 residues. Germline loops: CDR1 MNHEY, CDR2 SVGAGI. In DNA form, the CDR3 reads TGTGCCAGCAGTAAGGTGGGGACCCAGTACTTC. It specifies CASSKVGTQYF.

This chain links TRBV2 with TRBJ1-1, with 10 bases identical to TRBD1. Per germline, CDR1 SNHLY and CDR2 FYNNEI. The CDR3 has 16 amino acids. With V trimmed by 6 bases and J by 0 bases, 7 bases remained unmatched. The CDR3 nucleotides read TGTGCCAGCAGGGGACAGGGGCGGTTGATGAACACTGAAGCTTTCTTT. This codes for CASRGQGRLMNTEAFF.

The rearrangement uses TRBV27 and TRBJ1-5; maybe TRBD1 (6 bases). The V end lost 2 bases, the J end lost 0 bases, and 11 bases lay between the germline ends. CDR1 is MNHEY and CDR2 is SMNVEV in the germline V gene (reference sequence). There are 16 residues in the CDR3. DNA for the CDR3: TGTGCCAGCAGTTTAAGGCGCAGGGGTAGCAATCAGCCCCAGCATTTT. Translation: CASSLRRRGSNQPQHF.

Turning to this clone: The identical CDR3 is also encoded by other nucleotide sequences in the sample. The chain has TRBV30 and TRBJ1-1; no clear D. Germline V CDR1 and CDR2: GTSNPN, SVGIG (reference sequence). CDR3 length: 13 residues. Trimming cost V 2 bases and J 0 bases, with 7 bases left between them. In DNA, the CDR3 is TGTGCCTGGAGTTCAGGAATGAACACTGAAGCTTTCTTT. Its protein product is CAWSSGMNTEAFF.

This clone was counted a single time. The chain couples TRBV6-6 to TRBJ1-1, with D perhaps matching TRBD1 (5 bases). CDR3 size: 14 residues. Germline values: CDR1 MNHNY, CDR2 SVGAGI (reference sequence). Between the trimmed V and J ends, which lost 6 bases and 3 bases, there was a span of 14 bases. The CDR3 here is CASRDAGSDTEAFF. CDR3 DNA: TGTGCCAGCAGAGACGCAGGGTCGGACACTGAAGCTTTCTTT.

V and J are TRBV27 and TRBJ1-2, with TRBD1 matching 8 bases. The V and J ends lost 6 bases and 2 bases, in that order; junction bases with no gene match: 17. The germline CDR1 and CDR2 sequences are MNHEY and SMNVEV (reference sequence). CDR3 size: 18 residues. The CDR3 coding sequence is TGTGCCAGCAGCAAAACAGCCGAAGGGACAGGAGCCAACTATGGCTACACCTTC. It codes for CASSKTAEGTGANYGYTF.

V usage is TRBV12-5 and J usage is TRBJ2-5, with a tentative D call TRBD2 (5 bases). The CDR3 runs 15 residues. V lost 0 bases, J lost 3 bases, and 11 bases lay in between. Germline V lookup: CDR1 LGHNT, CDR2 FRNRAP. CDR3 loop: CASGLVAPEEETQYF. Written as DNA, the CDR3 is TGTGCTAGTGGTTTGGTGGCGCCGGAGGAAGAGACCCAGTACTTC.

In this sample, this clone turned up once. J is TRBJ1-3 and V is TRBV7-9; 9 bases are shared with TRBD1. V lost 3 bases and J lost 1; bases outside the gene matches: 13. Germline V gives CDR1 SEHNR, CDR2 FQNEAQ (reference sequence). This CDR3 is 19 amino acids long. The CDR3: CASSFQFRAGTGSGNTIYF. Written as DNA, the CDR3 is TGTGCCAGCAGCTTTCAGTTTCGGGCCGGGACAGGGTCTGGAAACACCATATATTTT.

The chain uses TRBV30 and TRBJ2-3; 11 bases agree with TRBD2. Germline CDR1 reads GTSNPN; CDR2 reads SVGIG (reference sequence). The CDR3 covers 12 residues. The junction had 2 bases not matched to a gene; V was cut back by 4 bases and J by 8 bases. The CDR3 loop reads CAWNSGGGTQYF. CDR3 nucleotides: TGTGCCTGGAATAGCGGGGGGGGTACGCAGTATTTT.

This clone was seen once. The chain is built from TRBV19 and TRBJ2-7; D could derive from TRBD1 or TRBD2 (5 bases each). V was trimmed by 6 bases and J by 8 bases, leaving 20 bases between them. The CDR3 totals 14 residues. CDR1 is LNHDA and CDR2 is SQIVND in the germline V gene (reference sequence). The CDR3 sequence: CASSIAGTPPKQYF. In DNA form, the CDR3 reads TGTGCCAGTAGCATCGCCGGGACCCCCCCTAAGCAGTACTTC.

DNA of the CDR3: TGTGCCAGCAGCTTGGACAGGGCTACCGGGGAGCTGTTTTTT. Translated, it gives CASSLDRATGELFF. The chain is built from TRBV5-4 and TRBJ2-2, with D maybe TRBD1 (6 bases). CDR3 length equals 14 residues. The V gene's germline CDR1 is SGHNT and CDR2 YYREEE (reference sequence). V was pared by 0 bases and J by 5 bases, with 8 bases between.

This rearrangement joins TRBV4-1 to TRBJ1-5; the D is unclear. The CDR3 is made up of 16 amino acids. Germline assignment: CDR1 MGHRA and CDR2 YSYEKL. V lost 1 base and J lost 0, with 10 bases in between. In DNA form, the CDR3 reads TGCGCCAGCAGCCAAGGACGGTCCTATAGCAATCAGCCCCAGCATTTT. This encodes CASSQGRSYSNQPQHF.

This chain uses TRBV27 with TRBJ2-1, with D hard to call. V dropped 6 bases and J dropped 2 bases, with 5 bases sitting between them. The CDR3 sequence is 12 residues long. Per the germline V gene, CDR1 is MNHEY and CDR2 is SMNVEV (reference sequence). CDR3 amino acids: CASRGPYNEQFF. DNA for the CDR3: TGTGCCAGCAGAGGGCCCTACAATGAGCAGTTCTTC.

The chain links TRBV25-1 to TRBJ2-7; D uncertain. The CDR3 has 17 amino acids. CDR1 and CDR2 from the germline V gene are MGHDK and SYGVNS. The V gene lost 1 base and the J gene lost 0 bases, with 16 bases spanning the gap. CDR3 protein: CASSESALGRSSYEQYF. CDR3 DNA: TGTGCCAGCAGTGAATCGGCCCTAGGACGGAGCTCCTACGAGCAGTACTTC.

CDR3 loop: CASSYGTTTYEQYF. CDR3 coding DNA: TGCGCCAGCAGCTACGGGACCACAACCTACGAGCAGTACTTC. This chain uses TRBV5-1 with TRBJ2-7; D might be TRBD1 or TRBD2, each matching 5 bases. The V end lost 3 bases, the J end lost 2 bases, and 12 bases lay between the germline ends. This CDR3 comprises 14 residues. Germline V gene data show CDR1 as SGHRS and CDR2 as YFSETQ.

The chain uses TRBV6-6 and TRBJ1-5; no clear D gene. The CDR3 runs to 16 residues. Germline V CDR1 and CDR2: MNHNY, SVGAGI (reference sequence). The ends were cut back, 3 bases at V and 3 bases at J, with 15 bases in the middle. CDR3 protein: CASSYSQLGNNQPQHF. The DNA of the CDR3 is TGTGCCAGCAGTTATTCTCAGCTTGGCAACAATCAGCCCCAGCATTTT.

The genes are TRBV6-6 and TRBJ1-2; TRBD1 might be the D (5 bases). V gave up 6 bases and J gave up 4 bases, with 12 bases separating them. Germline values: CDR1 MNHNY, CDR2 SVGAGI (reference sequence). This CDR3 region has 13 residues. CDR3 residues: CASRGRQSYGYTF. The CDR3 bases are TGTGCCAGCAGGGGCAGACAGTCCTATGGCTACACCTTC.

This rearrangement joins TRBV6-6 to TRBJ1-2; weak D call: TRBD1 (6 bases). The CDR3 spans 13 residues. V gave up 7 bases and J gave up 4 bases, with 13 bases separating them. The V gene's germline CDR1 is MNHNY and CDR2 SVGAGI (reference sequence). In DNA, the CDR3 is TGTGCCAGCAAGCAGGGGCCCCGCTATGGCTACACCTTC. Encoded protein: CASKQGPRYGYTF.

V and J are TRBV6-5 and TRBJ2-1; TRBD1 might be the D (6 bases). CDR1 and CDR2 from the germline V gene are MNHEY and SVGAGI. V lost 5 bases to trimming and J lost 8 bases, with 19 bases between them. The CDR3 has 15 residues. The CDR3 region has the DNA TGTGCCAGCAGTCCGTGGGCTAGCTGGACAGATGAGCAGTTCTTC. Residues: CASSPWASWTDEQFF.